This entry describes one T cell receptor (beta chain). PCR was performed a second time for 7 to 11 cycles using a sample-barcoded 5' primer and a J-beta primer mix. TCRdb re-analysed the 5' RACE reads in MiXCR, keeping a single row per CDR3 protein. The table records 800,000 to 1,300,000 distinct CDR3 sequences, approximately 26% of them present only once. This sample stems from a study of blood T cells in healthy people across ages. The CDR3 spans 13 residues. J was trimmed by 4 bases and V by 6 bases; bases with no gene match: 4. Germline values: CDR1 SNHLY, CDR2 FYNNEI. The same specimen was also included in a second study, on T cells of mothers and their children.

This TCR was sampled from a girl aged 2-10 years in good health. The chain joins TRBV2 to TRBJ2-7; 9 nucleotides line up with TRBD2. Material: blood. DNA of the CDR3: TGTGCCAGCAGGTCTAGCGGGGTGTACGAGCAGTACTTC. It yields the protein CASRSSGVYEQYF.